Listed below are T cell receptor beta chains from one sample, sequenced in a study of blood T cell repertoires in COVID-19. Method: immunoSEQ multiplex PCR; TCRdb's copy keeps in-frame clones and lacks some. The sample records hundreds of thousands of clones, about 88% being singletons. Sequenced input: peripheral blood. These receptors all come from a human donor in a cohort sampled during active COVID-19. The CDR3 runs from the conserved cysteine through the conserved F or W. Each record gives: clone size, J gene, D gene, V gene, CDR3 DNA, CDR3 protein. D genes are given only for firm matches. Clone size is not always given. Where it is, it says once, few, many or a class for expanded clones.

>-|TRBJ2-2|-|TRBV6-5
TGTGCCAGCATGAGAGGGGGAGGGGACACCGGGGAGCTGTTTTTT
CASMRGGGDTGELFF
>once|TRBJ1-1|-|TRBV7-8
TGTGCCAGCGCCAGGGCCCGGGGGACTGAAGCTTTCTTT
CASARARGTEAFF
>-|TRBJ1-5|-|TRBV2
TGTGCCAGCAGTGATGTGGACAGCCAATATAGCAATCAGCCCCAGCATTTT
CASSDVDSQYSNQPQHF
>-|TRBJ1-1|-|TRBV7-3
TGTGCCAGCAGCTTCAATAGGAACACTGAAGCTTTCTTT
CASSFNRNTEAFF
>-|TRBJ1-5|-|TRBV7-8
TGTGCCAGCAGCTCGATGTCTGACAGGCCCCAGCATTTT
CASSSMSDRPQHF
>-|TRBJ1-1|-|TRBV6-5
TGTGCCACCCGATCGGGGAACACTGAAGCTTTCTTT
CATRSGNTEAFF
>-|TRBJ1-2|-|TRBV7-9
TGTGCCAGCAGCCAGACAACCTATGGCTACACCTTC
CASSQTTYGYTF
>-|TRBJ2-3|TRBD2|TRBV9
TGTGCCAGCAGCCACAGTCGGGCGGGGGGGCCTGACACAGATACGCAGTATTTT
CASSHSRAGGPDTDTQYF
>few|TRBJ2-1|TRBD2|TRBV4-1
TGCGCCAGCAGGCAAGACGTAGCGGGGGACAATGAGCAGTTCTTC
CASRQDVAGDNEQFF
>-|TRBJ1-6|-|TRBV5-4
TGTGCCAGCAGCTTGAATCCGGTTAATTCACCCCTCCACTTT
CASSLNPVNSPLHF
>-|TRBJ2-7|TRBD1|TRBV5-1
TGCGCCAGCAGCTTGGCCACCGGGACAGGGCTTTACGAGCAGTACTTC
CASSLATGTGLYEQYF
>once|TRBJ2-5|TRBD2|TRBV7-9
TGTGCCAGCACCCCCCTAAGCGGGAAAGAGACCCAGTACTTC
CASTPLSGKETQYF
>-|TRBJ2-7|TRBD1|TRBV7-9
TGTGCCAGCAGCCCGCGACAGGGAGAGGACAACGAGCAGTACTTC
CASSPRQGEDNEQYF
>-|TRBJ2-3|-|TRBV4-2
TGTGCCAGCAGCGAAGGCCCTAGGCCTAGCACAGATACGCAGTATTTT
CASSEGPRPSTDTQYF
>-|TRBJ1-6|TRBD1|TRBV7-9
TGTGCCAGCAGCCTAATCGGGACAGTTAATAATTCACCCCTCCACTTT
CASSLIGTVNNSPLHF
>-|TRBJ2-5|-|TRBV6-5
TGTGCCAGCAGTCCCCGGACCCAGTACTTC
CASSPRTQYF
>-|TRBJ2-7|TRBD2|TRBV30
TGTGCCTGGAGACCCTCGAATCTAGCGGTGAGCTCCTACGAGCAGTACTTC
CAWRPSNLAVSSYEQYF
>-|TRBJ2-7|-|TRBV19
TGTGCCAGTAGTACCCTCTCAGACGGACTTGGCTCCTACGAGCAGTACTTC
CASSTLSDGLGSYEQYF
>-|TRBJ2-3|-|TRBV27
TGTGCCAGCAGTTTATCCCCCCCCCAGAGGTTCTGGACAGATACGCAGTATTTT
CASSLSPPQRFWTDTQYF
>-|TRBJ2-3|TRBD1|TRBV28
TGTGCCAGCAGTTTACCCCCGACAGGGTCAGATACGCAGTATTTT
CASSLPPTGSDTQYF
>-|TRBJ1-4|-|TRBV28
TGTGCCAGCAGTACTGCTGCAACTAATGAAAAACTGTTTTTT
CASSTAATNEKLFF
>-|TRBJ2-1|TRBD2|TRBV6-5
TGTGCCAGCAGACTTAGCGGGAGCTCCTACAATGAGCAGTTCTTC
CASRLSGSSYNEQFF
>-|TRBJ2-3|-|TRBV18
TGTGCCAGCTCTCCGGCGGGGGCCTCAAGGGATACGCAGTATTTT
CASSPAGASRDTQYF
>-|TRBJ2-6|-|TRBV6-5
TGTGCCAGCAGTCTCGACAGATCTGGGGCCAACGTCCTGACTTTC
CASSLDRSGANVLTF
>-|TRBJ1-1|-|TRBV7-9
TGTGCCAGCAGCCAGAAGACGGGAACTGAAGCTTTCTTT
CASSQKTGTEAFF
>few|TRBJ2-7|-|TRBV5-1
TGCGCCAGCAGCTTGGCAATGCTCCCTTGGCAGACCTACGAGCAGTACTTC
CASSLAMLPWQTYEQYF
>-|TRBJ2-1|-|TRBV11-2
TGTGCCAGCAGCTTAGAGGCGGACTATAATGAGCAGTTCTTC
CASSLEADYNEQFF
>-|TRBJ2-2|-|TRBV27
TGTGCCAGCAGTTCGCTCAGGCGAAAGAACACCGGGGAGCTGTTTTTT
CASSSLRRKNTGELFF
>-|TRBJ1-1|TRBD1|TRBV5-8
TGTGCCAGCAGCCAACAGGGGATGGACACTGAAGCTTTCTTT
CASSQQGMDTEAFF
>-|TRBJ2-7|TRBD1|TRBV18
TGTGCCAGCTCACGCGAGACAGGGGGCGAGGGCGGACAAAACGAGCAGTACTTC
CASSRETGGEGGQNEQYF
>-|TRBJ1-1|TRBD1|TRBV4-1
TGCGCCAGCAGCCAACAGGGGGCTGGTGAAGCTTTCTTT
CASSQQGAGEAFF
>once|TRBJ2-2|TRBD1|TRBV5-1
TGCGCCAGCAGCCCCGGGACAGGGGGCGGGACCGGGGAGCTGTTTTTT
CASSPGTGGGTGELFF
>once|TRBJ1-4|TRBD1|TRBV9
TGTGCCAGCAGCACTACCGGGACAGGGGCTGAAAAACTGTTTTTT
CASSTTGTGAEKLFF
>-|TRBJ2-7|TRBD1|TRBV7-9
TGTGCCAGCAGCCCGGGACAGGGGGTTTACGAGCAGTACTTC
CASSPGQGVYEQYF
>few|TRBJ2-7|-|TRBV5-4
TGTGCCAGCAGCTTGGTTGGGGAGTACGAGCAGTACTTC
CASSLVGEYEQYF
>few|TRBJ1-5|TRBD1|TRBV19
TGTGCCAGTAGTGGGACAGGGGGCGGTCAGCCCCAGCATTTT
CASSGTGGGQPQHF
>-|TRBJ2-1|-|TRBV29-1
TGCAGCGTTGAATCAGGCTTAAGCTACAATGAGCAGTTCTTC
CSVESGLSYNEQFF
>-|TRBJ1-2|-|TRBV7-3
TGTGCCAGCAGCTTAACCCACGGGGGACGAGGTGGCTACACCTTC
CASSLTHGGRGGYTF
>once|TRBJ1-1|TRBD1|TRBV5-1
TGCGCCAGCAGCTTGACAGGGGGGACTGAAGCTTTCTTT
CASSLTGGTEAFF
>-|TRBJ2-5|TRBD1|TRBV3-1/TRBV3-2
TGTGCCAGCAGCCGAAACAGGGGGAGGCTAAGCGAGGAGGAGACCCAGTACTTC
CASSRNRGRLSEEETQYF
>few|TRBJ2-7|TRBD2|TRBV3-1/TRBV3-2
TGTGCCAGCAGCCTCGGGGGGTTCTCCTACGAGCAGTACTTC
CASSLGGFSYEQYF
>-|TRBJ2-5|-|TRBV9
TGTGCCAGCAGCGTAGCCCCCGGGCAGGGCCAAGAGACCCAGTACTTC
CASSVAPGQGQETQYF
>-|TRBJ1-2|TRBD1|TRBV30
TGTGCCTGGACCATCGGGACAGCCTATGGCTACACCTTC
CAWTIGTAYGYTF
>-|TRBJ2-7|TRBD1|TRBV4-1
TGCGCCAGCAGCCAAGCGGGACAGGGGGCGGAGCAGTACTTC
CASSQAGQGAEQYF
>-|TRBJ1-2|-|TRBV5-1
TGCGCCAGCAGCTTCGAAGGGGCCTATGGCTACACCTTC
CASSFEGAYGYTF
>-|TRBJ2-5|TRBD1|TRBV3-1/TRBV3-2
TGTGCCAGCAGCCAACTCAGGACAGGGGGGATGGAGACCCAGTACTTC
CASSQLRTGGMETQYF
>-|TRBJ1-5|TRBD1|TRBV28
TGTGCCAGCAGTTTTCCGGGACAGGGCGACTTTGGCAATCAGCCCCAGCATTTT
CASSFPGQGDFGNQPQHF
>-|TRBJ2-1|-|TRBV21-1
TGTGCCAGACCTCCCCAAGGACTAGCGGGAGGCAATGAGCAGTTCTTC
CARPPQGLAGGNEQFF
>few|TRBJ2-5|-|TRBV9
TGTGCCAGCAGCGTAGGAGTTAGCAATATCCACCAAGAGACCCAGTACTTC
CASSVGVSNIHQETQYF
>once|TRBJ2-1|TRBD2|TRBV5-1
TGCGCCAGCAGCGCAGAAGAGACTAGCGGGATGGTTGAGCAGTTCTTC
CASSAEETSGMVEQFF
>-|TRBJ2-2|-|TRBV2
TGTGCCAGCAGAGCATTCAACACCGGGGAGCTGTTTTTT
CASRAFNTGELFF